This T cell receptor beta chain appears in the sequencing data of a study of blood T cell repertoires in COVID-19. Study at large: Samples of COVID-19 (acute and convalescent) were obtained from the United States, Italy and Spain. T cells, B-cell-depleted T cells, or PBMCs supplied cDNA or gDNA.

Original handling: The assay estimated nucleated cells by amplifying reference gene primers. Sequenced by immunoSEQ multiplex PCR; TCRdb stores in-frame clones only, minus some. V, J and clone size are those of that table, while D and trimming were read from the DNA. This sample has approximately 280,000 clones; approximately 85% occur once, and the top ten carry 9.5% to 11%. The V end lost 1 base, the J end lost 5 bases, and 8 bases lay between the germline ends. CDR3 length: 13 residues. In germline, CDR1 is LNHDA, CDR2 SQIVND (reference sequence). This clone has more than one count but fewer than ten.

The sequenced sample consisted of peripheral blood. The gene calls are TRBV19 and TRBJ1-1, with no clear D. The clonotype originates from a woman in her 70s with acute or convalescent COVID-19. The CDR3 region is CASSIGVRTEAFF. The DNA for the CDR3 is TGTGCCAGTAGTATAGGGGTGCGGACTGAAGCTTTCTTT.